Presented here are 17 T cell receptor beta chains from one specimen sequenced in a study of T-cell memory formation after mild COVID-19. In TCRdb, the 5' RACE reads were re-called with MiXCR into one record per CDR3 protein. The data show just under 150,000 distinct CDR3 sequences, with around 21% seen just once and about 2.3% held by the top ten. Material: PBMCs or a T cell subset sorted from them (not recorded which). The receptor set was obtained from an adult woman who had mild COVID-19 (a few samples of this study predate the infection). Cell type and time point are not known.

This clonotype was recorded a few times. The chain joins TRBV6-5 to TRBJ2-1; unclear D gene. The germline V and J ends were trimmed by 6 bases and 6 bases, with 9 bases remaining between them. Germline CDR1 reads MNHEY; CDR2 reads SVGAGI. The CDR3 sequence is 12 residues long. CDR3 sequence: CASRLPPNEQFF. DNA of the CDR3: TGTGCCAGCAGACTCCCTCCCAATGAGCAGTTCTTC.

Only a few counts were recorded for this clonotype. The CDR3 sequence is CAISVDGQPNQPQHF. The CDR3 nucleotides are TGTGCCATCAGCGTGGATGGGCAGCCCAATCAGCCCCAGCATTTT. The V gene is TRBV10-3, the J gene TRBJ1-5; D call uncertain. CDR3 length: 15 residues. Germline CDR1 ENHRY, CDR2 SYGVKD. V lost 6 bases, J lost 3 bases, and 15 bases lay in between.

The CDR3 reads CATSLAGDFYEQYF. Here the CDR3 DNA reads TGTGCCACCAGTTTGGCAGGGGATTTCTACGAGCAGTACTTC. The chain carries TRBV24-1 and TRBJ2-7, with D maybe TRBD1 (6 bases). The CDR3 has 14 residues. V lost 6 bases, J lost 3 bases, and 14 bases lay in between. The germline CDR1 and CDR2 sequences are KGHDR and SFDVKD.

In its sample, this clonotype was seen a few times. The chain recombines TRBV5-6 with TRBJ2-7; D may be TRBD2 (6 bases). This CDR3 has 16 amino acids. CDR1 SGHDT and CDR2 YYEEEE come from the germline V gene. V dropped 2 bases and J dropped 1 base, with 16 bases sitting between them. The CDR3 loop is CASSLRSGVRSYEQYF. Written as DNA, the CDR3 is TGTGCCAGCAGCTTAAGGTCGGGGGTGAGGTCCTACGAGCAGTACTTC.

The table lists this clonotype with a few counts. This chain connects TRBV6-4 to TRBJ2-1; TRBD2 matches 8 bases. With 0 bases clipped from V and 10 bases from J, the junction kept 2 bases outside the gene matches. Germline CDR1 is MRHNA and CDR2 is SNTAGT. The CDR3 consists of 13 residues. The CDR3 DNA follows: TGTGCCAGCAGTGACTCGATAGCGGGAGAGCAGTTCTTC. Protein sequence: CASSDSIAGEQFF.

This clonotype was counted a few times. The chain recombines TRBV19 with TRBJ2-7; D is uncertain. CDR3 size: 15 residues. The germline V gene has CDR1 LNHDA and CDR2 SQIVND (reference sequence). V shed 5 bases and J shed 2 bases, with 16 bases lying between them. The CDR3 reads CASSYAHIGPYEQYF. In DNA form, the CDR3 reads TGTGCCAGTAGTTATGCGCATATAGGTCCCTACGAGCAGTACTTC. The full variable domain, completed using reference TRBV19 and TRBJ2-7, is DGGITQSPKYLFRKEGQNVTLSCEQNLNHDAMYWYRQDPGQGLRLIYYSQIVNDFQKGDIAEGYSVSREKKESFPLTVTSAQKNPTAFYLCASSYAHIGPYEQYFGPGTRLTVT.

This clonotype was observed many times. The genes are TRBV20-1 and TRBJ2-6; TRBD1 might be the D (6 bases). The CDR3 is 16 amino acids. Looked up from germline, CDR1 is DFQATT and CDR2 is SNEGSKA (reference sequence). Trimming took 3 bases from V and 0 from J, leaving 12 bases between them. The DNA for the CDR3 is TGCAGTGCTAGCAGGGGCGGCTCCTCTGGGGCCAACGTCCTGACTTTC. Protein: CSASRGGSSGANVLTF.

There are a few counts of this clonotype. This sequence joins TRBV6-2 or TRBV6-3 and TRBJ2-1; 9 positions agree with TRBD2. Germline CDR1 reads MNHEY; CDR2 reads SVGEGT. The CDR3 runs to 13 residues. Trimming took 5 bases from V and 12 from J; bases not matched to a gene: 8. CDR3 sequence reads: CASSHGLARRQFF. In nucleotides, the CDR3 is TGTGCCAGCAGTCACGGACTAGCGAGACGGCAGTTCTTC.

This clonotype was seen a few times. The chain is built from TRBV7-6 and TRBJ2-7; TRBD2 matches 7 bases. The CDR3 contains 17 residues. The V gene's germline CDR1 is SGHVS and CDR2 FNYEAQ. After removal of 1 base from V and 7 bases from J, the junction contained 16 bases not matched to a gene. CDR3 sequence: CASSLEFRGGSSREQYF. The CDR3 DNA reads TGTGCCAGCAGCTTAGAGTTTCGTGGCGGGAGCAGTCGAGAGCAGTACTTC.

Only a few counts were recorded for this clonotype. This chain uses TRBV27 with TRBJ2-6, with 10 bases matching TRBD1. J was trimmed by 0 bases and V by 6 bases; bases with no gene match: 11. The CDR3 totals 19 residues. In germline, CDR1 is MNHEY, CDR2 SMNVEV (reference sequence). The CDR3 region is CASSTPPGQGNSGANVLTF. The DNA for the CDR3 is TGTGCCAGCAGCACTCCGCCGGGACAGGGGAACTCTGGGGCCAACGTCCTGACTTTC.

The chain combines TRBV12-3 or TRBV12-4 with TRBJ1-6; 7 nucleotides agree with TRBD1. V shed 3 bases and J 8 bases; nucleotides not matched to a gene: 4. CDR3 length equals 14 residues. For the CDR3, the DNA is TGTGCCAGCAGTTTCGGGACAGATTATTCACCCCTCCACTTT. Encoded protein: CASSFGTDYSPLHF.

The gene calls are TRBV20-1 and TRBJ1-2; D might be TRBD1 (6 bases). Trimming took 1 base from V and 4 from J, leaving 22 bases between them. Germline V lookup: CDR1 DFQATT, CDR2 SNEGSKA (reference sequence). The CDR3 covers 17 residues. CDR3 DNA: TGCAGTGCTAGAGGCACCCCAGGACAGCCACAATCCTATGGCTACACCTTC. This encodes CSARGTPGQPQSYGYTF.

The J gene is TRBJ1-3, the V gene TRBV12-3 or TRBV12-4, with D unclear. V lost 0 bases to trimming and J lost 4 bases, with 4 bases between them. The CDR3 is 13 amino acids. CDR3 region: CASSLARGNTIYF. In nucleotides, the CDR3 is TGTGCCAGCAGTTTAGCCAGAGGAAACACCATATATTTT.

This clonotype was observed a few times. The V gene is TRBV18, the J gene TRBJ2-2, with a tentative D call TRBD2 (6 bases). The CDR3 sequence is 14 residues long. The germline V and J ends were trimmed by 3 bases and 5 bases, with 10 bases remaining between them. The germline V gene encodes CDR1 KGHSH and CDR2 LQKENI. The CDR3 loop reads CASSPGTWTGELFF. In DNA form, the CDR3 reads TGTGCCAGCTCACCTGGGACTTGGACCGGGGAGCTGTTTTTT.

The chain couples TRBV20-1 to TRBJ1-2; 9 positions agree with TRBD1. V was pared by 6 bases and J by 8 bases, with 25 bases of the junction left unmatched. The CDR3 sequence is 18 residues long. Germline V gene lookup returns CDR1 DFQATT and CDR2 SNEGSKA (reference sequence). In DNA, the CDR3 is TGCAGTGCCCCTCCTATATTACAGGGGGCGACTTCTACGAGAGGCTACACCTTC. Amino acids: CSAPPILQGATSTRGYTF.

This clonotype has a handful of counts. The rearrangement links TRBV20-1 to TRBJ2-7, with a possible D match to TRBD2 (6 bases). Trimming stripped 3 bases from V and 6 bases from J, with 12 bases between. This CDR3 spans 12 amino acids. Germline V gives CDR1 DFQATT, CDR2 SNEGSKA (reference sequence). For the CDR3, the DNA is TGCAGTGCTAGGGAAACTAGCTCCGAGCAGTACTTC. Encoded protein: CSARETSSEQYF.

V gene TRBV10-3 combines with J gene TRBJ1-6; a possible D gene is TRBD1 (6 bases). CDR1 and CDR2 from the germline V gene are ENHRY and SYGVKD. Trimming cost V 6 bases and J 8 bases, with 17 bases left between them. This CDR3 has 15 residues. In DNA, the CDR3 is TGTGCCATCAGAAGGGAGGACAGTGGAGATTCACCCCTCCACTTT. Its protein product is CAIRREDSGDSPLHF.